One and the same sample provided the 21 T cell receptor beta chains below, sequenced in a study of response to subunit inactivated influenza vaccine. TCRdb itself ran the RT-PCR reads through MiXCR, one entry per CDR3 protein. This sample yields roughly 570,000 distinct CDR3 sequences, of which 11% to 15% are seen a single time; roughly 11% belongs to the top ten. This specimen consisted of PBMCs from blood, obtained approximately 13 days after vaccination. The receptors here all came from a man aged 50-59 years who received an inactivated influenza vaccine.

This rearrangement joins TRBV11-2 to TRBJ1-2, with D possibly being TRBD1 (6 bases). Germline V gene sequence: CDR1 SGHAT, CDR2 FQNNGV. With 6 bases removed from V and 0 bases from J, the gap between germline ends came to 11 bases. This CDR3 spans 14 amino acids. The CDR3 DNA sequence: TGTGCCAGCAGTCATCAGGGGTCTAACTATGGCTACACCTTC. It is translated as CASSHQGSNYGYTF. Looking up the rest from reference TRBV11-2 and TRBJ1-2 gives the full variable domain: EAGVAQSPRYKIIEKRQSVAFWCNPISGHATLYWYQQILGQGPKLLIQFQNNGVVDDSQLPKDRFSAERLKGVDSTLKIQPAKLEDSAVYLCASSHQGSNYGYTFGSGTRLTVV.

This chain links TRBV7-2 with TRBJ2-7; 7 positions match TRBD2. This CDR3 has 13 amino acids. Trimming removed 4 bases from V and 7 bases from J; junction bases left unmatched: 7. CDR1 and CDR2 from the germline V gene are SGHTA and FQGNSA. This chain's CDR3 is CASSYGLVGEQYF. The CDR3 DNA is TGTGCCAGCAGCTATGGACTAGTGGGGGAGCAGTACTTC.

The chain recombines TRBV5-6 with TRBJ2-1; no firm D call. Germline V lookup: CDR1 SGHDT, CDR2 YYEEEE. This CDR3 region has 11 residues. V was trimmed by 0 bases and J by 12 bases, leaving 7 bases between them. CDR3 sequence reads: CASSLERVQFF. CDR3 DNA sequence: TGTGCCAGCAGCTTGGAGCGAGTGCAGTTCTTC.

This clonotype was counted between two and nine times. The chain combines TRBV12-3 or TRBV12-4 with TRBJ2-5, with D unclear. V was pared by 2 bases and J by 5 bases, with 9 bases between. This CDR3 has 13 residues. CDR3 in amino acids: CASSLHPGETQYF. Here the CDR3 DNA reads TGTGCCAGCAGTTTACACCCTGGGGAGACCCAGTACTTC.

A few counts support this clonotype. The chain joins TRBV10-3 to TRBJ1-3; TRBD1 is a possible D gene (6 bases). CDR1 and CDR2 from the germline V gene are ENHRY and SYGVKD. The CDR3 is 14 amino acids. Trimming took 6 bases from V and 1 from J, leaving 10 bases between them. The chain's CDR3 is CAIREGGSGNTIYF. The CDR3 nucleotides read TGTGCCATCAGGGAAGGGGGTTCTGGAAACACCATATATTTT.

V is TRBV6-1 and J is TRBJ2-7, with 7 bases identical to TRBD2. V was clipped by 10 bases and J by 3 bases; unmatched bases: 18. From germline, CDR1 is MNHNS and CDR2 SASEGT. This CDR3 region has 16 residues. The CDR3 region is CATRRLGRESGYEQYF. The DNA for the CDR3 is TGTGCCACACGACGACTGGGGCGGGAGTCCGGCTACGAGCAGTACTTC.

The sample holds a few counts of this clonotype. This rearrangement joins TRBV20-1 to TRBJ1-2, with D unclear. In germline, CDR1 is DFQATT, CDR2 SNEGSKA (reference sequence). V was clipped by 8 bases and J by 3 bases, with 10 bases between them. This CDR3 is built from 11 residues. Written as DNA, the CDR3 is TGCAGTAGGAGTGACTACTATGGCTACACCTTC. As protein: CSRSDYYGYTF.

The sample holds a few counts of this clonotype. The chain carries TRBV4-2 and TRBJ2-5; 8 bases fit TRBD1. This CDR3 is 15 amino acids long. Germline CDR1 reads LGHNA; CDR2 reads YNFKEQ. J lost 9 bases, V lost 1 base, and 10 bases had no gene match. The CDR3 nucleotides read TGTGCCAGCAGCCAAGGACAGGGGAGATTTGGGCCCCAGTACTTC. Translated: CASSQGQGRFGPQYF.

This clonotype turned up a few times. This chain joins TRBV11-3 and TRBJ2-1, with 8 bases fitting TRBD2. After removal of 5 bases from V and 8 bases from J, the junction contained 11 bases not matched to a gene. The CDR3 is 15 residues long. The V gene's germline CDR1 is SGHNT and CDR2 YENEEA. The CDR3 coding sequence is TGTGCCAGCAGCCCGGGGGCGGGGGGCTGGGATGAGCAGTTCTTC. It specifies CASSPGAGGWDEQFF.

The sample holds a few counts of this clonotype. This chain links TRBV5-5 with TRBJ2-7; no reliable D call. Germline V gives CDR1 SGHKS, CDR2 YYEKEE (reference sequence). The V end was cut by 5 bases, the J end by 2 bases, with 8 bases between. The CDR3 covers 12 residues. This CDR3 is CASRRQPYEQYF. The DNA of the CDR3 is TGTGCCAGCAGACGGCAGCCCTACGAGCAGTACTTC.

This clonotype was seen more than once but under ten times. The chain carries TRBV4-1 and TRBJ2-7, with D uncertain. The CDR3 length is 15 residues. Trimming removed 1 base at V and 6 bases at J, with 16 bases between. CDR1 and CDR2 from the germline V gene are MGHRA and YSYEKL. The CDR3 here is CASSQAGLPSSEQYF. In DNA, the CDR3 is TGCGCCAGCAGCCAAGCCGGGTTACCTTCGAGCGAGCAGTACTTC.

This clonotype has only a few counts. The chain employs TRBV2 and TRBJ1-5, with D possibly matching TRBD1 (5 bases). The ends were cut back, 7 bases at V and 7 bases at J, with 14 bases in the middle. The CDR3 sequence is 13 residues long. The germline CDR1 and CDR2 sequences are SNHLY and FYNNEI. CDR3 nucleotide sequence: TGTGCCAGCATCTTGGGGGTGGGGCAGCCCCAGCATTTT. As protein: CASILGVGQPQHF.

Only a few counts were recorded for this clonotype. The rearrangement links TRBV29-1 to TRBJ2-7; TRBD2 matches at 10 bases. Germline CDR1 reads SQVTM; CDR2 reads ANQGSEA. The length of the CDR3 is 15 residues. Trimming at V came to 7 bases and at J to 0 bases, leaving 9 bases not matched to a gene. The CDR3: CSGIRTSGISYEQYF. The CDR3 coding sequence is TGCAGCGGGATACGGACTAGCGGAATCTCCTACGAGCAGTACTTC.

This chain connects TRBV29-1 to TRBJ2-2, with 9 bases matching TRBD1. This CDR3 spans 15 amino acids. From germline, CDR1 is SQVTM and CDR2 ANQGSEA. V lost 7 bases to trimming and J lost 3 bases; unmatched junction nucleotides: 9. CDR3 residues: CSAQPGQGDTGELFF. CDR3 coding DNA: TGCAGCGCCCAGCCGGGACAGGGAGACACCGGGGAGCTGTTTTTT.

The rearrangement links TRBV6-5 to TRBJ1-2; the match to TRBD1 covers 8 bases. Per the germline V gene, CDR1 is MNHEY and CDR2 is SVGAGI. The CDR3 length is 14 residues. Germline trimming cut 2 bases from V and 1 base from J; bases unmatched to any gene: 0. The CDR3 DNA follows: TGTGCCAGCAGTTACGGACAGGGTAACTATGGCTACACCTTC. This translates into CASSYGQGNYGYTF.

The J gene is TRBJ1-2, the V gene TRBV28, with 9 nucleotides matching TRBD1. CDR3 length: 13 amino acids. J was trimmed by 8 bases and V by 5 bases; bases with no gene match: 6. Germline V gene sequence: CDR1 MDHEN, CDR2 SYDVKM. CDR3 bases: TGTGCCAGCAGTCTACAGGGGGCCTGGGGCTACACCTTC. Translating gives CASSLQGAWGYTF.

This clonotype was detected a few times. The CDR3 protein is CASSFSSPETQYF. CDR3 sequence (DNA): TGTGCCAGCAGTTTCAGTAGTCCAGAGACCCAGTACTTC. This sequence joins TRBV12-3 or TRBV12-4 and TRBJ2-5; D unresolved. Trimming shortened V by 3 bases and J by 4 bases, and 9 bases separated the two germline ends. This CDR3 comprises 13 residues.

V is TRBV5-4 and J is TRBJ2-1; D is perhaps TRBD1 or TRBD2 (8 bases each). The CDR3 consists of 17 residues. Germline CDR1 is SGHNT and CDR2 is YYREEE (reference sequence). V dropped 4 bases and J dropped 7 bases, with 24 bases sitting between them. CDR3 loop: CASSPPRGRGEENEQFF. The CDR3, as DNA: TGTGCCAGCAGCCCACCCAGGGGGCGGGGGGAAGAAAATGAGCAGTTCTTC.

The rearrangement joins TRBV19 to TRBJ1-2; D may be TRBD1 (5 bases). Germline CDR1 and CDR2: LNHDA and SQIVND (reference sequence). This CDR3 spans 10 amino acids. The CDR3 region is CAAGLNGYTF. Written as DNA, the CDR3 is TGTGCGGCGGGACTCAATGGCTACACCTTC.

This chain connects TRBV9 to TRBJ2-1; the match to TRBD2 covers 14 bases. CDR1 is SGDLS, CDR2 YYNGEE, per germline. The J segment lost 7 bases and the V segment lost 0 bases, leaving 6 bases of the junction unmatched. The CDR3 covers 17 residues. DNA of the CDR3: TGTGCCAGCAGCGTAGGGACTAGCGGGGGGCTAAGGAATGAGCAGTTCTTC. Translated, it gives CASSVGTSGGLRNEQFF.

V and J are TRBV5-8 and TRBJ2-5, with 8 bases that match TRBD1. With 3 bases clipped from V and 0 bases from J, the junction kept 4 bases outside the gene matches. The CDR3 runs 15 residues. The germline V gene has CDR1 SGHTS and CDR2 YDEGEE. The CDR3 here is CASSYTGGYQETQYF. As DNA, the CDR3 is TGTGCCAGCAGCTATACAGGGGGATACCAAGAGACCCAGTACTTC.